The rows below give T cell receptor beta chains drawn from one sample of a study of Ad26.COV2.S vaccination and SARS-CoV-2 variants. Generated by immunoSEQ multiplex PCR, the TCRdb table keeps only in-frame clones and is missing some. The sample contains a few hundred thousand clones, 83% of which appear only once. The sequences come from peripheral blood, collected in a trial of Ad26.COV2.S vaccine versus placebo. These receptors all stem from a person aged 18 to 65 who received the Ad26.COV2.S COVID-19 vaccine or a placebo. The CDR3 runs from the conserved cysteine through the conserved F or W. The D gene is left open where the match is weak. A clone size is listed for some rows: how often the clone was seen (once, few, many), or a class if it is expanded.

cdr3_aa cdr3_nt v_call d_call j_call clone_size
CATRGGADNSPLHF TGTGCCACCAGGGGTGGCGCAGATAATTCACCCCTCCACTTT TRBV6-5 NA TRBJ1-6 NA
CASSLWGLGGETQYF TGTGCCAGCAGCTTATGGGGACTGGGAGGAGAGACCCAGTACTTC TRBV7-3 NA TRBJ2-5 NA
CASSLNLATKETQYF TGCGCCAGCAGCTTGAACCTAGCGACTAAAGAGACCCAGTACTTC TRBV5-1 NA TRBJ2-5 NA
CASSRLGYGYTF TGTGCCAGCTCAAGACTCGGCTATGGCTACACCTTC TRBV18 NA TRBJ1-2 NA
CASRDVTGGRAVNEQFF TGTGCCAGCAGAGATGTTACTGGCGGGAGGGCCGTCAATGAGCAGTTCTTC TRBV11-2 TRBD2 TRBJ2-1 NA
CASSFTAGELFF TGTGCCAGCAGTTTTACAGCCGGGGAGCTGTTTTTT TRBV12-3/TRBV12-4 NA TRBJ2-2 NA
CASGLAVPTDTQYF TGTGCCAGCGGACTAGCGGTTCCCACAGATACGCAGTATTTT TRBV7-9 TRBD2 TRBJ2-3 NA
CATSDLRFGVETQYF TGTGCCACCAGTGATTTGAGATTCGGGGTAGAGACCCAGTACTTC TRBV24-1 NA TRBJ2-5 NA
CASSPPRGNTEAFF TGTGCCAGCAGTCCCCCACGGGGGAACACTGAAGCTTTCTTT TRBV6-5 NA TRBJ1-1 NA
CASGNTEYEQYF TGTGCCAGCGGGAACACAGAATACGAGCAGTACTTC TRBV6-5 NA TRBJ2-7 once
CAASGTGNTEAFF TGTGCCGCCTCCGGGACGGGGAACACTGAAGCTTTCTTT TRBV27 NA TRBJ1-1 NA
CASSQTTLRDSADTQYF TGCGCCAGCAGCCAAACGACTTTGCGGGATTCCGCAGATACGCAGTATTTT TRBV4-1 NA TRBJ2-3 NA
CASSQLAGGSYEQYF TGTGCCAGCAGCCAGCTAGCGGGTGGGTCCTACGAGCAGTACTTC TRBV16 TRBD2 TRBJ2-7 NA
CASSPRGGYVEQYF TGTGCCAGCAGCCCCCGGGGGGGATACGTGGAGCAGTACTTC TRBV5-4 TRBD2 TRBJ2-7 once
CASSSDRVNEKLFF TGTGCCAGCAGCTCGGACAGGGTAAATGAAAAACTGTTTTTT TRBV7-9 TRBD1 TRBJ1-4 NA
CASSYGVEAFF TGTGCCAGCAGTTATGGAGTTGAAGCTTTCTTT TRBV6-5 NA TRBJ1-1 NA